Listed below are T cell receptor beta chains from one sample, sequenced in a study of OX40 agonist ivuxolimab in advanced cancers. TCRdb's table, derived via immunoSEQ multiplex PCR, lists solely in-frame clones and lacks some. The sample holds tens of thousands of clones; approximately 81% are singletons and the top ten take more than 3.5%. The source was CD4+ or CD8+ T cells sorted from blood, collected in a trial of the OX40 agonist ivuxolimab. The receptors stem from an adult with an advanced solid tumor such as melanoma, head and neck, liver or kidney cancer. CDR3s include the opening cysteine and the closing phenylalanine or tryptophan. Fields, in order: V gene, clone size, D gene, J gene, CDR3 protein, CDR3 DNA. A D gene is named only where the DNA matches it firmly. Some rows have no size entry. The others give once, few or many, or a class for an expanded clone.

TRBV5-4,.,.,TRBJ2-5,CASSWVGAGKETQYF,TGTGCCAGCAGCTGGGTAGGGGCAGGCAAAGAGACCCAGTACTTC
TRBV2,few,.,TRBJ1-2,CASSEAPLSAYAPGYTF,TGTGCCAGCAGTGAAGCCCCCCTCAGTGCGTACGCGCCTGGCTACACCTTC
TRBV7-9,.,.,TRBJ1-1,CASSLVGNTEAFF,TGTGCCAGCAGCTTAGTAGGAAACACTGAAGCTTTCTTT
TRBV27,.,.,TRBJ2-7,CASSMVSATYEQYF,TGTGCCAGCAGTATGGTAAGCGCAACCTACGAGCAGTACTTC
TRBV9,.,.,TRBJ2-5,CASSVQGPETQYF,TGTGCCAGCAGCGTTCAAGGGCCAGAGACCCAGTACTTC
TRBV6-5,.,.,TRBJ2-7,CASSYSAFDGEQYF,TGTGCCAGCAGTTACTCAGCCTTCGATGGGGAGCAGTACTTC
TRBV5-1,.,.,TRBJ2-7,CASSLGSQDPYEQYF,TGCGCCAGCAGCTTGGGGTCTCAGGACCCCTACGAGCAGTACTTC
TRBV30,.,TRBD2,TRBJ2-1,CAWSWMGTKFF,TGTGCCTGGAGTTGGATGGGGACTAAGTTCTTC
TRBV6-5,.,TRBD1,TRBJ1-1,CASRRTGGGTEAFF,TGTGCCAGCAGGAGAACAGGGGGCGGAACTGAAGCTTTCTTT
TRBV27,many,TRBD1,TRBJ1-2,CASSSGQGVYGYTF,TGTGCCAGCAGTTCCGGACAGGGGGTATATGGCTACACCTTC
TRBV30,once,TRBD1,TRBJ1-2,CAWRDRKYGYTF,TGTGCCTGGAGGGACAGGAAATATGGCTACACCTTC
TRBV6-5,.,TRBD1,TRBJ1-1,CASSYGDRDVTEAFF,TGTGCCAGCAGTTACGGGGACAGGGACGTTACTGAAGCTTTCTTT
TRBV13,.,TRBD2,TRBJ2-3,CASSSPRTSGSRDTQYF,TGTGCCAGCAGCTCCCCCCGGACTAGCGGGAGTCGAGATACGCAGTATTTT
TRBV11-2,.,.,TRBJ2-7,CASSSPTQERSEQYF,TGCGCCAGCAGCTCCCCGACCCAGGAACGTAGCGAGCAGTACTTC
TRBV11-2,.,.,TRBJ2-3,CASSHAWESNTDTQYF,TGTGCCAGCAGCCATGCGTGGGAATCTAACACAGATACGCAGTATTTT
TRBV11-2,.,.,TRBJ2-7,CASSSSGLSNYEQYF,TGTGCCAGCAGCTCCTCGGGACTTTCCAACTACGAGCAGTACTTC
TRBV5-4,.,.,TRBJ1-6,CASSRGRGSYDSYNSPLHF,TGTGCCAGCAGCCGCGGAAGGGGAAGTTATGACTCCTATAATTCACCCCTCCACTTT
TRBV7-2,.,.,TRBJ2-5,CASSPGTRRGETQYF,TGTGCCAGCAGCCCCGGGACCCGCCGGGGTGAGACCCAGTACTTC
TRBV2,.,.,TRBJ2-7,CASSGQTTYEQYF,TGTGCCAGCAGTGGACAGACTACCTACGAGCAGTACTTC
TRBV13,once,TRBD2,TRBJ2-3,CASSSPTSGYTQYF,TGTGCCAGCAGCTCACCGACTAGCGGGTATACGCAGTATTTT
TRBV11-2,.,TRBD2,TRBJ2-3,CASSQEASGGYDTQYF,TGTGCCAGCAGCCAGGAGGCTAGCGGGGGATATGATACGCAGTATTTT
TRBV6-5,.,.,TRBJ1-6,CASNPLAPNNSPLHF,TGTGCCAGCAACCCCCTGGCGCCGAATAATTCACCCCTCCACTTT
TRBV5-3,.,.,TRBJ1-4,CARSLNPPATTNEKLFF,TGTGCCAGAAGCTTAAACCCCCCGGCAACAACTAATGAAAAACTGTTTTTT
TRBV7-8,.,.,TRBJ1-2,CASSPDTTAPGGYTF,TGTGCCAGCAGCCCGGACACGACAGCTCCTGGTGGCTACACCTTC
TRBV30,.,TRBD2,TRBJ2-1,CAAISSGLAAYNEQFF,TGTGCCGCAATCTCTTCGGGACTAGCGGCTTACAATGAGCAGTTCTTC
TRBV5-1,.,.,TRBJ1-6,CASSLGDTSLPLHF,TGCGCCAGCAGCTTGGGGGACACATCGTTACCCCTCCACTTT
TRBV5-5,many,TRBD1,TRBJ2-7,CASSTSGQGGYEQYF,TGTGCCAGCAGCACCTCTGGACAGGGAGGCTACGAGCAGTACTTC
TRBV5-1,.,.,TRBJ1-3,CASSLGRGNTIYF,TGCGCCAGCAGCTTGGGACGAGGAAACACCATATATTTT
TRBV10-1,.,TRBD1,TRBJ2-5,CASSERQGIKETQYF,TGCGCCAGCAGTGAACGACAGGGGATTAAGGAGACCCAGTACTTC
TRBV4-3,.,.,TRBJ1-2,CASSQASAHGYTF,TGCGCCAGCAGCCAAGCATCAGCACATGGCTACACCTTC
TRBV13,.,.,TRBJ2-7,CASSSRPGISYEQYF,TGTGCCAGCAGTTCACGGCCAGGAATCTCCTACGAGCAGTACTTC
TRBV19,.,.,TRBJ2-3,CATRPGLSTDTQYF,TGTGCCACCAGACCAGGGTTAAGCACAGATACGCAGTATTTT
TRBV7-8,.,TRBD2,TRBJ2-1,CASSSTGTSGIHEQFF,TGTGCCAGCAGCTCCACCGGGACTAGCGGGATCCATGAGCAGTTCTTC
TRBV7-2,.,.,TRBJ1-5,CASRSGAGEDQPQHF,TGTGCCAGCAGATCGGGGGCAGGCGAGGATCAGCCCCAGCATTTT
TRBV7-2,.,.,TRBJ2-5,CASSLARRQETQYF,TGTGCCAGCAGCTTAGCGCGTCGGCAAGAGACCCAGTACTTC
TRBV5-1,.,.,TRBJ1-1,CASSYRAGDTEAFF,TGCGCCAGCAGCTACAGGGCGGGGGACACTGAAGCTTTCTTT
TRBV6-5,few,.,TRBJ1-5,CASRRVGQPQHF,TGTGCCAGCAGACGCGTAGGACAGCCCCAGCATTTT
TRBV19,.,.,TRBJ1-2,CASKYRANYGYTF,TGTGCCAGTAAATACAGGGCCAACTATGGCTACACCTTC
TRBV4-1,.,.,TRBJ2-1,CASSHPRDVITANEQFF,TGCGCCAGCAGCCACCCTAGAGATGTAATTACAGCGAATGAGCAGTTCTTC
TRBV7-9,.,TRBD2,TRBJ2-1,CASSKGGRVSNEQFF,TGTGCCAGCAGCAAAGGCGGGAGGGTAAGCAATGAGCAGTTCTTC
TRBV5-1,once,.,TRBJ2-7,CASSLGTSLSYEQYF,TGCGCCAGCAGCTTAGGAACGTCCCTCTCCTACGAGCAGTACTTC
TRBV19,few,.,TRBJ2-3,CASSREWTDTQYF,TGTGCCAGTAGTCGCGAGTGGACAGATACGCAGTATTTT
TRBV6-5,.,.,TRBJ1-2,CASRKGGNPYGYTF,TGTGCCAGCAGGAAGGGGGGGAACCCCTATGGCTACACCTTC
TRBV5-6,.,TRBD1,TRBJ1-4,CASSLVATGGEKLFF,TGTGCCAGCAGCTTGGTAGCGACAGGGGGAGAAAAACTGTTTTTT
TRBV15,once,.,TRBJ1-3,CATSRGGEGNTIYF,TGTGCCACCAGCAGAGGGGGCGAAGGAAACACCATATATTTT
TRBV19,.,.,TRBJ2-2,CASTSGGAGTGELFF,TGTGCCAGTACCTCTGGGGGAGCAGGAACCGGGGAGCTGTTTTTT
TRBV6-6,few,.,TRBJ2-1,CASSYNGKRDEQFF,TGTGCCAGCAGTTACAATGGCAAACGGGATGAGCAGTTCTTC
TRBV11-2,.,.,TRBJ1-3,CASSLELAGVSGNTIYF,TGTGCCAGCAGCTTAGAGTTGGCAGGGGTCTCTGGAAACACCATATATTTT
TRBV5-6,.,TRBD1,TRBJ1-2,CASSLNGWGTEKNGYTF,TGTGCCAGCAGCTTGAACGGTTGGGGGACAGAGAAAAATGGCTACACCTTC
TRBV28,.,TRBD2,TRBJ2-3,CASSSGAGGTKDTQYF,TGTGCCAGCAGTTCCGGAGCGGGAGGGACCAAAGATACGCAGTATTTT
TRBV5-1,.,.,TRBJ1-4,CASSFTSGILTNEKLFF,TGCGCCAGCAGCTTTACGTCGGGGATTCTTACCAATGAAAAACTGTTTTTT
TRBV7-9,.,.,TRBJ1-1,CASSLKTVEAFF,TGTGCCAGCAGCCTAAAGACAGTCGAAGCTTTCTTT